Detailed here is one T cell receptor beta chain. Its target is unknown. TCRdb keeps only in-frame clones here, not all; method: immunoSEQ multiplex PCR. The sample shows some 100,000 clones, approximately 86% of them seen only once. The sample originates from a study of T cell responses to AZD1222 COVID-19 vaccine. The study's findings and limits: Spike-wide vaccine-associated CD4 TCRs dominated at 160-218 and 743-854.

Germline V gives CDR1 LNHNV, CDR2 YYDKDF (reference sequence). V gave up 5 bases and J gave up 1 base, with 16 bases separating them. The CDR3 totals 16 residues. This receptor was identified in an adult who received the AZD1222 COVID-19 vaccine. The sample was peripheral blood, taken 28 days after the second AZD1222 dose. This sequence joins TRBV15 and TRBJ2-3, with D maybe TRBD2 (5 bases). The CDR3 is CATSAGKGHGTDTQYF. As DNA, the CDR3 is TGTGCCACCAGCGCCGGGAAAGGGCACGGCACAGATACGCAGTATTTT.